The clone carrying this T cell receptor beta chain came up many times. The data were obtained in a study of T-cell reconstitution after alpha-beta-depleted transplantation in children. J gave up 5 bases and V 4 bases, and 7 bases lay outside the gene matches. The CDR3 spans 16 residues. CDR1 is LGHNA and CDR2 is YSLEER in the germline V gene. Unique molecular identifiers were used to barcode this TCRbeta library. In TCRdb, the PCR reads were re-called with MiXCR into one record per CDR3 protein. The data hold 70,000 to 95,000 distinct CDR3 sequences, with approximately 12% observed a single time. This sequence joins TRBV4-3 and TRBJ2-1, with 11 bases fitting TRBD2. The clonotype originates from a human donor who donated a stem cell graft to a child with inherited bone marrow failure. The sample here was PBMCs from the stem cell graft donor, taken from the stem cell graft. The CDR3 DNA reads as TGCGCCAGCAGCCGAGGGGTGGGACTAGCGGACAATGAGCAGTTCTTC. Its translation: CASSRGVGLADNEQFF.